Reported below is one T cell receptor (beta chain). Its antigen is currently unknown. From germline, CDR1 is SQVTM and CDR2 ANQGSEA. V lost 6 bases, J lost 3 bases, and 21 bases lay in between. The CDR3 has 16 amino acids. A multiplex PCR was run with 60 Vbeta primers and 13 Jbeta primers. TCRdb's copy holds only in-frame clones and misses some; the assay was immunoSEQ multiplex PCR. The profile covers 150,000 to 200,000 clones, with more than 65% appearing a single time and under 8% taken by the ten largest. The data were taken from a study of cytomegalovirus exposure and HLA in healthy donors. Study-level results: Rates of TCR association differed by HLA locus in a later analysis, with DRB1 highest and HLA-C lowest. The likely origin of a cluster of highly shared sequence variants was a sequencing artifact. Association of a missense DCLRE1C variant with TCR beta V- and J-gene trimming was reported in a later analysis. No immune exposure information besides CMV serostatus was available.

The source material was PBMCs. The J gene is TRBJ1-3, the V gene TRBV29-1, with D possibly TRBD1 on 6 matching bases. The origin of this receptor is a man aged 50 to 59 in good health and CMV-seropositive. CDR3 region: CSVLSRDNVLGNTIYF. The CDR3 nucleotides read TGCAGCGTCTTGAGCCGGGACAACGTCCTTGGAAACACCATATATTTT.